This T cell receptor (beta chain) is from a study of cytomegalovirus exposure and HLA in healthy donors. Study-level information: Among the approximately 400 genotyped donors, 70% to 85% were placed in the Caucasian-associated ancestry cluster. Study-wide results and caveats: There was a cluster of highly shared sequence variants that was likely a sequencing artifact. TRBV6-2, TRBV6-3 and other indistinguishable V segments were excluded. Across HLA loci, a later analysis found differing TCR association rates, with DRB1 most and HLA-C fewest.

This clone was observed a few times. Its antigen is unknown. Both 60 Vbeta primers and 13 Jbeta primers went into the PCR. Only in-frame clones appear in the TCRdb table, and some are missing; sequencing was by immunoSEQ multiplex PCR. In the table there are 150,000 to 200,000 clones, approximately 80% of which are singletons. This CDR3 has 17 residues. With V trimmed by 3 bases and J by 8 bases, 14 bases remained unmatched. Germline CDR1 and CDR2: SGHNT and YYREEE (reference sequence). The chain combines TRBV5-4 with TRBJ2-2; 9 bases map to TRBD2. The receptor comes from a male donor in good health and CMV-seropositive. Sequencing input: PBMCs. The CDR3 protein is CASSWGWREGLRGELFF. CDR3 nucleotide sequence: TGTGCCAGCAGCTGGGGTTGGCGGGAGGGCCTGAGAGGGGAGCTGTTTTTT.